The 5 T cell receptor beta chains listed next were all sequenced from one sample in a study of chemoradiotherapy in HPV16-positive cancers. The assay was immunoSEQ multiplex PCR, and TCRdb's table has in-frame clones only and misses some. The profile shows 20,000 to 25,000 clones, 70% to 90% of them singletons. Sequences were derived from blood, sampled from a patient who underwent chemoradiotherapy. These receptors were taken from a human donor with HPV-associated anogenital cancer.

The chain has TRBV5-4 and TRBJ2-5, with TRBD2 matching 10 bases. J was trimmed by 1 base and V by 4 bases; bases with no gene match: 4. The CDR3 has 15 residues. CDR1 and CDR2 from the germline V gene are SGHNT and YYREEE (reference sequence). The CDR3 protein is CASSQGLAPQETQYF. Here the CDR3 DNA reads TGTGCCAGCAGCCAGGGACTAGCGCCCCAAGAGACCCAGTACTTC.

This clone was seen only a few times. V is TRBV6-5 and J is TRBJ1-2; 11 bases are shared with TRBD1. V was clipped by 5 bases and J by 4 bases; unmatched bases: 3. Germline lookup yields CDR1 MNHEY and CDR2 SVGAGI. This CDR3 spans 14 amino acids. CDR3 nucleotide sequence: TGTGCCAGCAGTGGGGACAGGGGGTTCTATGGCTACACCTTC. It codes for CASSGDRGFYGYTF.

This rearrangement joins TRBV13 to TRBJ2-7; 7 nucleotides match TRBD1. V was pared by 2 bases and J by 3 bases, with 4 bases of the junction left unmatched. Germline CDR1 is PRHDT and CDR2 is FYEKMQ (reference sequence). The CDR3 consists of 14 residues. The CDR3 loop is CASSLWGQNYEQYF. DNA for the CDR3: TGTGCCAGCAGCTTATGGGGACAGAACTACGAGCAGTACTTC.

The CDR3 loop reads CASSPGQGGYATNEKLFF. CDR3 coding DNA: TGTGCCAGCTCACCTGGACAAGGGGGTTACGCAACTAATGAAAAACTGTTTTTT. The rearrangement links TRBV18 to TRBJ1-4, with a weak D call TRBD1 (6 bases). This CDR3 region has 18 residues. Trimming took off 3 bases at V and 0 bases at J, with 17 bases between the two ends. The germline V gene encodes CDR1 KGHSH and CDR2 LQKENI.

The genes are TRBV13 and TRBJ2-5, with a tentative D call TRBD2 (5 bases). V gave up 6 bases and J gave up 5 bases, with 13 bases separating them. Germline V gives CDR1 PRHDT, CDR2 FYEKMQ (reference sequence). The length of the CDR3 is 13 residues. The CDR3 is CASSVRGWETQYF. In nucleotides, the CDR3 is TGTGCCAGCAGTGTCCGCGGGTGGGAGACCCAGTACTTC.